These 9 T cell receptor beta chains came from one sample sequenced in a study of radiation and T cells in renal cell carcinoma. The treatment: treatment-naive control, cytoreductive nephrectomy. Clones were read by immunoSEQ multiplex PCR, and TCRdb kept only the in-frame ones, dropping some. The sample carries approximately 16,000 clones, 56% recorded once. Sequencing used tumor tissue, obtained from a patient whose treatment was nephrectomy without radiotherapy. The receptor source for this set is a man aged 45-65 years with renal cell carcinoma.

This clone was observed a few times. The V gene is TRBV7-3, the J gene TRBJ2-1; D may be TRBD2 (6 bases). Germline V gene sequence: CDR1 SGHTA, CDR2 FQGTGA. Trimming cost V 1 base and J 4 bases, with 8 bases left between them. The CDR3 extends over 14 amino acids. The CDR3 sequence: CASSLRGLYNEQFF. CDR3 bases: TGTGCCAGCAGCTTAAGGGGACTGTACAATGAGCAGTTCTTC.

The J gene is TRBJ2-3, the V gene TRBV4-3; 7 bases are a match to TRBD2. From germline, CDR1 is LGHNA and CDR2 YSLEER. V shed 1 base and J 2 bases; nucleotides not matched to a gene: 9. The CDR3 has 17 amino acids. CDR3 DNA: TGCGCCAGCAGCCAAGCCTTCGGGGGGTGGGACACAGATACGCAGTATTTT. This codes for CASSQAFGGWDTDTQYF.

The sample holds one count of this clone. The chain links TRBV9 to TRBJ2-1; a possible D gene is TRBD1 (6 bases). The CDR3 is 16 amino acids. V lost 0 bases and J 0 bases, leaving 10 bases between the germline ends. Per germline, CDR1 SGDLS and CDR2 YYNGEE. The CDR3 here is CASSVVGAGSYNEQFF. The CDR3 DNA is TGTGCCAGCAGCGTAGTGGGGGCCGGCTCCTACAATGAGCAGTTCTTC.

V gene TRBV5-1 combines with J gene TRBJ2-5, with D uncertain. The CDR3 has 15 residues. V gave up 2 bases and J gave up 2 bases, with 13 bases separating them. Per germline, CDR1 SGHRS and CDR2 YFSETQ. CDR3 amino acids: CASSLDTTIQETQYF. In DNA form, the CDR3 reads TGCGCCAGCAGCTTAGATACAACGATACAAGAGACCCAGTACTTC.

The chain recombines TRBV6-1 with TRBJ2-3; TRBD1 agrees at 7 bases. Germline-derived CDR1 and CDR2 are MNHNS and SASEGT. The CDR3 contains 15 residues. Trimming cost V 3 bases and J 6 bases; bases outside gene matches: 9. CDR3 bases: TGTGCCAGCAGTGATTCGGTCAGGGGGAGCGATACGCAGTATTTT. It translates to CASSDSVRGSDTQYF.

In its sample, this clone is medium-sized. This chain joins TRBV11-3 and TRBJ2-7; the match to TRBD2 covers 7 bases. Germline V lookup: CDR1 SGHNT, CDR2 YENEEA. V was pared by 5 bases and J by 2 bases, with 9 bases of the junction left unmatched. The CDR3 has 15 amino acids. In DNA, the CDR3 is TGTGCCAGCAGCCTCCGGGGAGGGGACGCCTACGAGCAGTACTTC. Translated: CASSLRGGDAYEQYF.

By share of the sample, this clone is medium-sized. One end of the junction does not line up with germline, which may come from a read error. V gene TRBV29-1 combines with J gene TRBJ1-2, with D perhaps matching TRBD1 (5 bases). The germline gives CDR1 SQVTM, CDR2 ANQGSEA. There are 12 residues in the CDR3. CDR3 protein: CSVEDRYRDYHF. The CDR3 nucleotides read TGCAGCGTTGAAGATCGGTATCGGGACTACCACTTC.

This chain uses TRBV4-2 with TRBJ2-5, with TRBD2 matching 11 bases. This CDR3 comprises 18 residues. The germline V gene encodes CDR1 LGHNA and CDR2 YNFKEQ. Unmatched junction bases numbered 10, after V lost 0 bases and J lost 4 bases. The DNA of the CDR3 is TGTGCCAGCAGCCAAGATCCTGCTAGCGGGGGGCGGAGAGAGACCCAGTACTTC. Protein product: CASSQDPASGGRRETQYF.

This clone appeared many times. The V gene is TRBV27, the J gene TRBJ2-7; tentatively, D is TRBD1 or TRBD2 (5 bases each). Trimming took 4 bases from V and 1 from J, leaving 14 bases between them. Germline V CDR1 and CDR2: MNHEY, SMNVEV (reference sequence). The CDR3 spans 15 residues. CDR3 amino acids: CASSWGTETSYEQYF. CDR3 DNA sequence: TGTGCCAGCAGTTGGGGGACGGAGACATCCTACGAGCAGTACTTC.